These T cell receptor beta chains were read from a single sample in a study of shared clonotypes between healthy human individuals. TCRdb keeps only in-frame clones here, not all; method: immunoSEQ multiplex PCR. Here the sample spans roughly 2.2 million clones, about 90% being singletons. The source material was naive CD4+ T cells from PBMCs. The receptors here all came from a young man in good health. Some clones in this sample may be carry-over from other donors' samples. Both conserved end residues are part of each CDR3. The order of the fields is V gene, J gene, clone size, D gene, CDR3 DNA, CDR3 protein. A D gene is named only where the DNA matches it firmly. A clone size is listed for some rows: how often the clone was seen (once, few, many), or a class if it is expanded.

TRBV28	TRBJ1-3	NA	TRBD1	TGTGCCACCGGGACAGGGGCCGGAAACACCATATATTTT	CATGTGAGNTIYF
TRBV18	TRBJ2-7	NA	TRBD2	TGTGCCAGCTCACCACCGGTTAGCGGGTCCTACGAGCAGTACTTC	CASSPPVSGSYEQYF
TRBV2	TRBJ2-7	once	NA	TGTGCCAGCAATGAAGGGGGGTACTCCTACGAGCAGTACTTC	CASNEGGYSYEQYF
TRBV5-4	TRBJ2-2	NA	NA	TGTGCCAGCAGCTCGGGACGGACCGCGAACACCGGGGAGCTGTTTTTT	CASSSGRTANTGELFF
TRBV29-1	TRBJ1-5	NA	NA	TGCAGCGTTGGGGGCAATCAGCCCCAGCATTTT	CSVGGNQPQHF
TRBV18	TRBJ1-2	NA	NA	TGTGCCAGCTCACCCCCCTCCCCGGCAGGGCATGACTATGGCTACACCTTC	CASSPPSPAGHDYGYTF
TRBV30	TRBJ1-1	NA	NA	TGTGCCTGGAATCGACTCCGGGACACTCAGATTGAAGCTTTCTTT	CAWNRLRDTQIEAFF
TRBV18	TRBJ2-6	NA	NA	TGTGCCAGCTCATCTACTTCGCCAGGGACTGGGGCCAACGTCCTGACTTTC	CASSSTSPGTGANVLTF
TRBV28	TRBJ1-1	NA	NA	TGTGCCAGCGCGGGTGGCAGGCGGGATTATAACACTGAAGCTTTCTTT	CASAGGRRDYNTEAFF
TRBV11-2	TRBJ2-3	NA	TRBD1	TGTGCCAGCAGCTTCGGACAGGGCACAGATACGCAGTATTTT	CASSFGQGTDTQYF
TRBV5-1	TRBJ2-1	NA	TRBD2	TGCGCCAGCAGCTTAGGGACTAGCGGGAGTAATGAGCAGTTCTTC	CASSLGTSGSNEQFF
TRBV7-9	TRBJ2-7	NA	TRBD1	TGTGCCAGCAGTCCGAGACCCGGGACAGGGAATAGCGAGCAGTACTTC	CASSPRPGTGNSEQYF
TRBV6-5	TRBJ1-1	NA	NA	TGTGCCAGCAGGGCAATCCGGGGCACTGAAGCTTTCTTT	CASRAIRGTEAFF
TRBV6-1	TRBJ2-7	NA	NA	TGTGCCAGCAAGGAGTCAGGTATTCCCGAGCAGTACTTC	CASKESGIPEQYF
TRBV2	TRBJ2-7	NA	NA	TGTGCCAGCAGTGATCAGGGAGATTCCTACGAGCAGTACTTC	CASSDQGDSYEQYF
TRBV2	TRBJ1-5	NA	TRBD1	TGTGCCAGCATCAAGGACAGGGGAGGAAATCAGCCCCAGCATTTT	CASIKDRGGNQPQHF
TRBV5-4	TRBJ2-5	NA	TRBD2	TGTGCCAGCAGCTTGGCCGGCGGGAGGGCCGGGGAGACCCAGTACTTC	CASSLAGGRAGETQYF
TRBV18	TRBJ1-2	NA	NA	TGTGCCAGCTCACCACAGGGAGGGGCCTACACCTTC	CASSPQGGAYTF
TRBV9	TRBJ2-2	once	NA	TGTGCCAGCAGCGTAGCAACCAACACCGGGGAGCTGTTTTTT	CASSVATNTGELFF
TRBV9	TRBJ2-6	NA	NA	TGTGCCAGCAGCCTGGGGGGCTCTGGGGCCAACGTCCTGACTTTC	CASSLGGSGANVLTF
TRBV7-2	TRBJ2-7	NA	NA	TGTGCCAGCAGCTTAGGGGGGCAGGGAGCCTACGAGCAGTACTTC	CASSLGGQGAYEQYF
TRBV7-3	TRBJ2-7	NA	TRBD1	TGTGCCAGCAGCTTGGGGACAGGGGGGAGCGGCTACGAGCAGTACTTC	CASSLGTGGSGYEQYF
TRBV28	TRBJ2-7	NA	NA	TGTGCCAGCAGTTTAGTAGGGTCTGCCTACGAGCAGTACTTC	CASSLVGSAYEQYF
TRBV2	TRBJ1-1	few	TRBD1	TGTGCCAGCAGGGGGACAGGGGGCACTGAAGCTTTCTTT	CASRGTGGTEAFF
TRBV11-2	TRBJ2-5	NA	NA	TGTGCCAGCAGTCGTAGAACAGGGATTGAGACCCAGTACTTC	CASSRRTGIETQYF
TRBV30	TRBJ2-3	NA	TRBD1	TGTGCCTGGAGCGAGGGCTTGACAGGGCCCTTTGGCGATACGCAGTATTTT	CAWSEGLTGPFGDTQYF
TRBV9	TRBJ1-4	few	TRBD1	TGTGCCAGCAGCGTCGGGACAGGGGGCGGAGGTGAAAAACTGTTTTTT	CASSVGTGGGGEKLFF
TRBV19	TRBJ1-5	NA	NA	TGTGCCAGTAGTATTGGGGGGCTCCCTTTATTTGATCAGCCCCAGCATTTT	CASSIGGLPLFDQPQHF
TRBV2	TRBJ1-4	NA	NA	TGTGCCAGCAGTGAAGCACTAAGGGCCACGGTGTTTTTT	CASSEALRATVFF
TRBV5-5	TRBJ1-1	once	NA	TGTGCCAGCAGCCTCTCGGGCTCCCCTGAAGCTTTCTTT	CASSLSGSPEAFF
TRBV28	TRBJ1-4	once	NA	TGTGCCAGCAGCTTGCCGGGGGGAAAACTGTTTTTT	CASSLPGGKLFF
TRBV6-1	TRBJ1-2	NA	NA	TGTGCCAGCAGTGAGTGGGACGGCACTAACTATGGCTACACCTTC	CASSEWDGTNYGYTF
TRBV7-6	TRBJ1-1	NA	TRBD1	TGTGCCAGCAGCTCCTGGACAGGGGGAAACACTGAAGCTTTCTTT	CASSSWTGGNTEAFF
TRBV7-9	TRBJ2-2	NA	TRBD1	TGTGCCAGCAGCTCCGGGACAGGGAACACCGGGGAGCTGTTTTTT	CASSSGTGNTGELFF
TRBV10-1	TRBJ2-3	once	TRBD1	TGCGCCAGCAGTCTATCTCCGGGACAGGGAACAGATACGCAGTATTTT	CASSLSPGQGTDTQYF
TRBV19	TRBJ2-1	NA	TRBD2	TGTGCCAGTAGTGAACTAGCGGGTTACAATGAGCAGTTCTTC	CASSELAGYNEQFF
TRBV5-3	TRBJ2-5	NA	NA	TGTGCCAGCAGCTTGGAGGGGAGAGACCTGGGGTACTTC	CASSLEGRDLGYF
TRBV15	TRBJ1-5	NA	NA	TGTGCCACCAGCAGACGCTCGGGGGCGATTCAGCCCCAGCATTTT	CATSRRSGAIQPQHF
TRBV5-1	TRBJ1-2	NA	NA	TGCGCCAGCAGCGGAAAGACGGTTAATTCTTCTAACTATGGCTACACCTTC	CASSGKTVNSSNYGYTF
TRBV7-9	TRBJ2-3	NA	TRBD2	TGTGCCAGCAGCAAACGACTAGCGGGAGCGATAGATACGCAGTATTTT	CASSKRLAGAIDTQYF
TRBV5-1	TRBJ2-3	NA	TRBD2	TGCGCCAGCAGCTTGGCGCCTAGCGGGATTGGAGATACGCAGTATTTT	CASSLAPSGIGDTQYF
TRBV2	TRBJ2-3	NA	NA	TGTGCCAGCAGTTTCACAGCAGATACGCAGTATTTT	CASSFTADTQYF
TRBV25-1	TRBJ2-1	NA	NA	TGTGCCAGCACTCTAGGGGGAGGCTATGAGCAGTTCTTC	CASTLGGGYEQFF
TRBV5-1	TRBJ2-2	once	TRBD2	TGCGCCAGCAGCGCGACTAGCGGTCGGGCCGGGGAGCTGTTTTTT	CASSATSGRAGELFF
TRBV18	TRBJ1-1	NA	NA	TGTGCCAGCTCACGGAGTGGTGGCACCCTGAACACTGAAGCTTTCTTT	CASSRSGGTLNTEAFF
TRBV7-3	TRBJ2-1	NA	NA	TGTGCCAGCAGCCTCGGAGGCGAGCAGTTCTTC	CASSLGGEQFF
TRBV6-6	TRBJ1-5	NA	TRBD1	TGTGCCAGCAGGCGAACTACGGGACAGGGGAATCAGCCCCAGCATTTT	CASRRTTGQGNQPQHF
TRBV5-1	TRBJ2-1	NA	NA	TGCGCCAGCAGCTTGGCAGGGGGGCGCAATGAGCAGTTCTTC	CASSLAGGRNEQFF
TRBV7-2	TRBJ1-5	NA	NA	TGTGCCAGCAGCCAACGTGCAGCGGGGCAGCCCCAGCATTTT	CASSQRAAGQPQHF
TRBV7-3	TRBJ2-2	once	TRBD2	TGTGCCAGCAGCTCGGGACTAGCGGGAAACACCGGGGAGCTGTTTTTT	CASSSGLAGNTGELFF
TRBV11-3	TRBJ2-3	NA	NA	TGTGCCAGCAGCTTTGACAGTGCCACAGATACGCAGTATTTT	CASSFDSATDTQYF
TRBV5-4	TRBJ1-3	NA	NA	TGTGCCAGCAGCCAGGACAGCCTCTCTGGAAACACCATATATTTT	CASSQDSLSGNTIYF
TRBV10-3	TRBJ2-7	NA	TRBD1	TGTGCCATCAGAAAATTACAGGGGTCCTACGAGCAGTACTTC	CAIRKLQGSYEQYF
TRBV2	TRBJ2-7	NA	NA	TGTGCCAGCAGTTACAGCTACGAGCAGTACTTC	CASSYSYEQYF
TRBV7-3	TRBJ2-7	NA	NA	TGTGCCAGCAGCACAAGCCGGGGCTACGAGCAGTACTTC	CASSTSRGYEQYF
TRBV6-1	TRBJ2-7	NA	NA	TGTGCCAGCAGTAACCGAGACTACGAGCAGTACTTC	CASSNRDYEQYF